Each of the 31 T cell receptor beta chains below was sequenced from the same sample in a study of blood T cell repertoires in COVID-19 (TCRdb year 2020). The receptor library was made with the immunoSEQ multiplex PCR assay. TCRdb took over this immuneACCESS table, retaining in-frame rearrangements with V and J assigned. Such tables are incomplete; in checked studies, under half of the missing clones stem from an unresolved V gene, and the remainder is unexplained. For this sample the table gives some 240,000 clones, of which roughly 84% were detected only once. The ten largest clones take up less than 2% of the sample. Sequencing was performed on peripheral blood. Receptors were obtained from a woman aged 40 to 50 who had recovered from COVID-19.

This clone was counted between two and nine times. The chain couples TRBV14 to TRBJ1-2; D not resolved. The CDR3 length is 14 residues. The V and J ends lost 1 base and 2 bases respectively, with 8 bases between them. Germline V gene lookup returns CDR1 SGHDN and CDR2 FVKESK. The CDR3: CASSQVAVNYGYTF. CDR3 DNA sequence: TGTGCCAGCAGCCAAGTGGCAGTCAACTATGGCTACACCTTC.

The J gene is TRBJ2-2, the V gene TRBV3-1 (or the pseudogene TRBV3-2), with a weak D call TRBD2 (5 bases). CDR3 length: 13 residues. Germline assignment: CDR1 LGHDT and CDR2 YNNKEL (reference sequence). The V end lost 3 bases, the J end lost 6 bases, and 8 bases lay between the germline ends. CDR3 DNA sequence: TGTGCCAGCAGCCAGAGGGTTTCCGGGGAGCTGTTTTTT. It yields the protein CASSQRVSGELFF.

The sample holds a few counts of this clone. This chain uses TRBV27 with TRBJ1-2; D call uncertain. The CDR3 covers 13 residues. Trimming removed 5 bases at V and 7 bases at J, with 14 bases between. Germline V gives CDR1 MNHEY, CDR2 SMNVEV (reference sequence). CDR3 protein: CASSTPTGSGYTF. Written as DNA, the CDR3 is TGTGCCAGCAGTACACCGACCGGGTCTGGCTACACCTTC.

About this clone: Other DNA sequences in this sample translate to the same CDR3. The chain recombines TRBV6-5 with TRBJ1-4; D not resolved. Germline-derived CDR1 and CDR2 are MNHEY and SVGAGI. This CDR3 has 13 residues. The germline V and J ends were trimmed by 4 bases and 8 bases, with 11 bases remaining between them. As DNA, the CDR3 is TGTGCCAGCAGTTCCCTCTCCGGGGAAAAACTGTTTTTT. Residues: CASSSLSGEKLFF.

CDR3 nucleotides: TGTGCCAGCAGCATCCGACAGGGATCGAACACCGGGGAGCTGTTTTTT. Translation gives CASSIRQGSNTGELFF. The V and J genes are TRBV7-6 and TRBJ2-2; 7 nucleotides align to TRBD1. The V gene end was trimmed by 5 bases and the J gene end by 0 bases; junction bases not matched to a gene: 6. The CDR3 totals 16 residues. The germline CDR1 and CDR2 sequences are SGHVS and FNYEAQ.

The J gene is TRBJ2-7, the V gene TRBV5-6; 7 bases match TRBD2. Germline V lookup: CDR1 SGHDT, CDR2 YYEEEE. V lost 1 base and J lost 6; bases outside the gene matches: 10. CDR3 length: 15 amino acids. As DNA, the CDR3 is TGTGCCAGCAGCTTGTATGGTCAGACTAGCAGCGAGCAGTACTTC. Translated, it gives CASSLYGQTSSEQYF.

The V gene is TRBV14, the J gene TRBJ1-2, with TRBD1 identical over 7 bases. The CDR3 has 15 residues. The V gene's germline CDR1 is SGHDN and CDR2 FVKESK. Trimming cost V 0 bases and J 5 bases; bases outside gene matches: 6. This chain's CDR3 is CASSQEFPGQYGYTF. CDR3 nucleotide sequence: TGTGCCAGCAGCCAAGAATTCCCGGGACAGTATGGCTACACCTTC. The variable domain in full, with the rest retrieved from reference TRBV14 and TRBJ1-2, is EAGVTQFPSHSVIEKGQTVTLRCDPISGHDNLYWYRRVMGKEIKFLLHFVKESKQDESGMPNNRFLAERTGGTYSTLKVQPAELEDSGVYFCASSQEFPGQYGYTFGSGTRLTVV.

This clone appeared once. The genes are TRBV18 and TRBJ2-1; possible D gene TRBD2, 6 bases. In germline, CDR1 is KGHSH, CDR2 LQKENI. The germline V and J ends were trimmed by 4 bases and 4 bases, with 20 bases remaining between them. CDR3 length equals 17 residues. CDR3 loop: CASSLFDPSGGYNEQFF. In nucleotides, the CDR3 is TGTGCCAGCTCACTCTTCGATCCCTCCGGGGGTTACAATGAGCAGTTCTTC.

V usage is TRBV29-1 and J usage is TRBJ2-5; 10 bases agree with TRBD2. The CDR3 is made up of 13 amino acids. From germline, CDR1 is SQVTM and CDR2 ANQGSEA. Germline trimming cut 4 bases from V and 4 bases from J; bases unmatched to any gene: 3. CDR3 in amino acids: CSVVASGGETQYF. The CDR3 nucleotides are TGCAGCGTTGTTGCTAGCGGGGGAGAGACCCAGTACTTC.

This clone was counted a few times. V gene TRBV10-3 combines with J gene TRBJ1-2, with D tentatively TRBD1 (6 bases). Germline V lookup: CDR1 ENHRY, CDR2 SYGVKD. The CDR3 runs to 13 residues. V shed 3 bases and J shed 6 bases, with 11 bases lying between them. The CDR3 sequence: CAISDDRWDGYTF. Written as DNA, the CDR3 is TGTGCCATCAGTGATGACAGGTGGGATGGCTACACCTTC.

The chain joins TRBV30 to TRBJ1-2; D possibly corresponds to TRBD1 (5 bases). V gave up 1 base and J gave up 8 bases, with 11 bases separating them. This CDR3 has 12 residues. Germline V gene data show CDR1 as GTSNPN and CDR2 as SVGIG (reference sequence). CDR3 sequence reads: CAWSGQGTGYTF. The CDR3 DNA reads as TGTGCCTGGAGTGGGCAGGGTACGGGCTACACCTTC.

V usage is TRBV5-1 and J usage is TRBJ2-7; 7 bases are a match to TRBD1. From germline, CDR1 is SGHRS and CDR2 YFSETQ. This CDR3 spans 16 amino acids. J was trimmed by 2 bases and V by 3 bases; bases with no gene match: 11. CDR3 in DNA: TGCGCCAGCAGCTCCTTAAACCGGGACAGTACCTACGAGCAGTACTTC. Amino acids: CASSSLNRDSTYEQYF.

The chain is built from TRBV28 and TRBJ2-3; the match to TRBD2 covers 11 bases. Germline CDR1 and CDR2: MDHEN and SYDVKM. Unmatched junction bases numbered 2, after V lost 3 bases and J lost 0 bases. This CDR3 has 16 residues. This CDR3 reads CASSLLAGGSTDTQYF. DNA of the CDR3: TGTGCCAGCAGTTTGCTAGCGGGGGGTAGCACAGATACGCAGTATTTT.

The rearrangement links TRBV24-1 to TRBJ2-1, with D unresolved. V gave up 9 bases and J gave up 9 bases, with 17 bases separating them. Germline values: CDR1 KGHDR, CDR2 SFDVKD. There are 13 residues in the CDR3. Here the CDR3 reads CATSAPLGGEQFF. CDR3 coding DNA: TGTGCCACCTCGGCCCCCCTAGGTGGTGAGCAGTTCTTC.

This chain uses TRBV24-1 with TRBJ2-3, with 14 bases fitting TRBD2. J was trimmed by 2 bases and V by 4 bases; bases with no gene match: 13. Germline V lookup: CDR1 KGHDR, CDR2 SFDVKD. This CDR3 comprises 20 residues. This chain's CDR3 is CATSDPNPGTSGGNTDTQYF. Here the CDR3 DNA reads TGTGCCACCAGTGACCCAAATCCCGGGACTAGCGGGGGAAACACAGATACGCAGTATTTT.

The rearrangement uses TRBV24-1 and TRBJ1-2, with TRBD1 matching over 10 bases. Germline loops: CDR1 KGHDR, CDR2 SFDVKD. With 2 bases clipped from V and 8 bases from J, the junction kept 7 bases outside the gene matches. CDR3 length: 15 residues. The CDR3 reads CATSDSSGTGDGYTF. The CDR3 coding sequence is TGTGCCACCAGTGATTCTTCCGGGACAGGGGACGGCTACACCTTC.

The chain has TRBV2 and TRBJ1-3, with D unclear. This CDR3 comprises 13 residues. Germline lookup yields CDR1 SNHLY and CDR2 FYNNEI. V lost 6 bases, J lost 1 base, and 7 bases lay in between. The CDR3 protein is CASSSGSGNTIYF. The DNA of the CDR3 is TGTGCCAGCAGCTCCGGTTCTGGAAACACCATATATTTT.

The chain joins TRBV5-4 to TRBJ1-3; TRBD1 agrees at 9 bases. Germline assignment: CDR1 SGHNT and CDR2 YYREEE (reference sequence). CDR3 length equals 16 residues. V shed 5 bases, J shed 2 bases, and the junction held 8 bases outside the gene matches. The CDR3: CASRSWTGEPGNTIYF. CDR3 DNA sequence: TGTGCCAGCAGATCCTGGACAGGGGAGCCTGGAAACACCATATATTTT.

This chain uses TRBV5-6 with TRBJ1-3; D uncertain. The CDR3 totals 19 residues. V dropped 1 base and J dropped 0 bases, with 20 bases sitting between them. Germline V gives CDR1 SGHDT, CDR2 YYEEEE. The CDR3 DNA follows: TGTGCCAGCAGCTTGTATTCAATAATGGGAGAGAGCTCTGGAAACACCATATATTTT. This codes for CASSLYSIMGESSGNTIYF.

The rearrangement joins TRBV10-3 to TRBJ1-2; weak D call: TRBD1 (5 bases). V dropped 10 bases and J dropped 8 bases, with 14 bases sitting between them. Germline lookup yields CDR1 ENHRY and CDR2 SYGVKD. This CDR3 is 11 amino acids long. The CDR3 DNA follows: TGTGCCAACGGAGGGGAGTTCGGCTACACCTTC. This translates into CANGGEFGYTF.

The chain uses TRBV27 and TRBJ2-6; 9 nucleotides align to TRBD1. The CDR3 has 20 residues. Germline V gives CDR1 MNHEY, CDR2 SMNVEV (reference sequence). With V trimmed by 6 bases and J by 0 bases, 15 bases remained unmatched. In DNA form, the CDR3 reads TGTGCCAGCAGCCTCACTTCGACAGGGGGACTACGCTCTGGGGCCAACGTCCTGACTTTC. Translated, it gives CASSLTSTGGLRSGANVLTF.

V and J are TRBV19 and TRBJ1-4; a possible D gene is TRBD1 (6 bases). CDR1 is LNHDA and CDR2 is SQIVND in the germline V gene (reference sequence). Between the trimmed V and J ends, which lost 5 bases and 3 bases, there was a span of 10 bases. There are 14 residues in the CDR3. The chain's CDR3 is CASSGDIPNEKLFF. The DNA of the CDR3 is TGTGCCAGTAGTGGGGACATCCCTAATGAAAAACTGTTTTTT.

The chain has TRBV5-4 and TRBJ1-2, with 9 bases matching TRBD1. CDR1 and CDR2 from the germline V gene are SGHNT and YYREEE (reference sequence). The V gene end was trimmed by 3 bases and the J gene end by 7 bases; junction bases not matched to a gene: 10. The CDR3 length is 15 residues. In DNA, the CDR3 is TGTGCCAGCAGCTCGGACAGGGGAGGACTCCTTGGCTACACCTTC. Encoded protein: CASSSDRGGLLGYTF.

This sequence joins TRBV28 and TRBJ2-6; D may be TRBD1 (5 bases). CDR1 and CDR2 from the germline V gene are MDHEN and SYDVKM. The CDR3 spans 18 residues. The ends were cut back, 6 bases at V and 3 bases at J, with 21 bases in the middle. The CDR3 here is CASRGPGYPLGGANVLTF. The CDR3 DNA is TGTGCCAGCAGGGGGCCCGGTTATCCTTTAGGTGGGGCCAACGTCCTGACTTTC.

The genes are TRBV4-1 and TRBJ2-7; D might be TRBD2 (7 bases). V lost 3 bases and J lost 6, with 15 bases in between. The CDR3 loop spans 14 amino acids. The germline CDR1 and CDR2 sequences are MGHRA and YSYEKL. The CDR3 DNA reads TGCGCCAGCAGCCAGGGGGGGCAGGGAGGCGAGCAGTACTTC. It codes for CASSQGGQGGEQYF.

This clone has just a few counts. Written as DNA, the CDR3 is TGTGCCAGCTCACCAAAAGGGGCGCGGACCGGGGAGCTGTTTTTT. It encodes CASSPKGARTGELFF. The rearrangement links TRBV18 to TRBJ2-2; tentatively, D is TRBD1 (5 bases). In germline, CDR1 is KGHSH, CDR2 LQKENI. The ends were cut back, 2 bases at V and 5 bases at J, with 12 bases in the middle. The CDR3 is 15 residues long.

This chain links TRBV5-1 with TRBJ2-7; 7 bases map to TRBD2. Germline lookup yields CDR1 SGHRS and CDR2 YFSETQ. V trimming: 0 bases; J trimming: 2 bases; junction bases outside the gene matches: 5. The length of the CDR3 is 15 residues. The CDR3 is CASSLGTRETYEQYF. CDR3 nucleotides: TGCGCCAGCAGCTTGGGGACTAGGGAAACCTACGAGCAGTACTTC. The variable domain in full, with the rest retrieved from reference TRBV5-1 and TRBJ2-7, is KAGVTQTPRYLIKTRGQQVTLSCSPISGHRSVSWYQQTPGQGLQFLFEYFSETQRNKGNFPGRFSGRQFSNSRSEMNVSTLELGDSALYLCASSLGTRETYEQYFGPGTRLTVT.

In its sample, this clone was seen a few times. The chain joins TRBV2 to TRBJ1-5; 7 nucleotides line up with TRBD1. The CDR3 contains 18 residues. The junction had 13 bases not matched to a gene; V was cut back by 4 bases and J by 1 base. The germline gives CDR1 SNHLY, CDR2 FYNNEI. CDR3 bases: TGTGCCAGCAGTGGGCCTCCGGGACAGAGTCGGAGCAATCAGCCCCAGCATTTT. It yields the protein CASSGPPGQSRSNQPQHF.

The chain uses TRBV11-3 and TRBJ2-1; possible D gene TRBD1, 5 bases. V was cut by 1 base and J by 2 bases, with 9 bases left in between. CDR1 and CDR2 (germline): SGHNT, YENEEA. This CDR3 is 15 amino acids long. This chain's CDR3 is CASSLGTGTYNEQFF. In DNA form, the CDR3 reads TGTGCCAGCAGCTTAGGTACAGGTACCTACAATGAGCAGTTCTTC.

The chain links TRBV19 to TRBJ1-6; no definite D call. Per the germline V gene, CDR1 is LNHDA and CDR2 is SQIVND (reference sequence). CDR3 size: 16 residues. V was cut by 5 bases and J by 7 bases, with 18 bases left in between. The CDR3 sequence: CASSPTHIAGNSPLHF. The DNA of the CDR3 is TGTGCCAGTAGTCCAACTCACATTGCGGGGAATTCACCCCTCCACTTT. Full variable domain (missing parts from reference TRBV19 and TRBJ1-6): DGGITQSPKYLFRKEGQNVTLSCEQNLNHDAMYWYRQDPGQGLRLIYYSQIVNDFQKGDIAEGYSVSREKKESFPLTVTSAQKNPTAFYLCASSPTHIAGNSPLHFGNGTRLTVT.

The J gene is TRBJ1-5, the V gene TRBV2; a possible D gene is TRBD1 (5 bases). The CDR3 totals 12 residues. Trimming stripped 5 bases from V and 7 bases from J, with 9 bases between. Germline V lookup: CDR1 SNHLY, CDR2 FYNNEI. CDR3 sequence reads: CASSQTVQPQHF. The CDR3 nucleotides are TGTGCCAGCAGTCAGACAGTACAGCCCCAGCATTTT.